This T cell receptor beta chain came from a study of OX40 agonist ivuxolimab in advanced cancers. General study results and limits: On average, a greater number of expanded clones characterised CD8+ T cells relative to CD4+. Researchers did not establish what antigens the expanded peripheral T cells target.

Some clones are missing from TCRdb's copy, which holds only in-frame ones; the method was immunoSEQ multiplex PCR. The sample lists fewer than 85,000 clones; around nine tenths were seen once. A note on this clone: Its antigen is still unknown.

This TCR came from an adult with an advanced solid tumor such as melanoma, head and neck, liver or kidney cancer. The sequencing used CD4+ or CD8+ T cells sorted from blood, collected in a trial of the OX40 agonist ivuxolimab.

The CDR3 nucleotides read TGTGCCAGTAGTGTTGACAGGGGAGGGCCCTACGAGCAGTACTTC. Amino acid sequence: CASSVDRGGPYEQYF. This chain links TRBV19 with TRBJ2-7; TRBD1 might be the D (8 bases). This CDR3 comprises 15 residues. Trimming removed 5 bases at V and 2 bases at J, with 16 bases between. The V gene's germline CDR1 is LNHDA and CDR2 SQIVND (reference sequence).